Detailed here is one T cell receptor beta chain. This entry comes from a study of T cells in Graves' hyperthyroidism and ophthalmopathy. This CDR3 is 13 amino acids long. Trimming pared 0 bases from V and 10 bases from J, leaving 7 bases between. Amplified TCR beta CDR3 regions came from RNA transcripts. The HTBI primer set drove a first-round RT-PCR of the TCR CDR3. One entry per CDR3 protein results from TCRdb running MiXCR on the multiplex PCR reads. The sample yields a few hundred thousand distinct CDR3 sequences, roughly a sixth seen once. The source material was blood. The V and J genes are TRBV12-3 or TRBV12-4 and TRBJ1-6; D remains ambiguous. The sequence came from a middle-aged woman with Graves' ophthalmopathy. The CDR3 DNA sequence: TGTGCCAGCAGTTTAGCGCACGTCTCACCCCTCCACTTT. It yields the protein CASSLAHVSPLHF.